This T cell receptor (beta chain) was sequenced in a study of cytomegalovirus exposure and HLA in healthy donors. The CDR3 totals 14 residues. Germline V gives CDR1 SGDLS, CDR2 YYNGEE. V was cut by 4 bases and J by 9 bases, with 17 bases left in between. The PCR ran on 60 Vbeta and 13 Jbeta primers. Profiling relied on immunoSEQ multiplex PCR, and the TCRdb table lists in-frame clones only, not all of them. The sample holds around 150,000 clones, over 70% seen once. The chain carries TRBV9 and TRBJ2-1, with D possibly matching TRBD1 (7 bases). Source material: PBMCs. This TCR derives from a man under 40 in good health and CMV-seronegative. This chain's CDR3 is CASSPRGGGGEQFF. CDR3 nucleotide sequence: TGTGCCAGCAGCCCTCGTGGAGGGGGCGGTGAGCAGTTCTTC. Together with reference TRBV9 and TRBJ2-1, the CDR3 gives the full variable domain: DSGVTQTPKHLITATGQRVTLRCSPRSGDLSVYWYQQSLDQGLQFLIQYYNGEERAKGNILERFSAQQFPDLHSELNLSSLELGDSALYFCASSPRGGGGEQFFGPGTRLTVL.